Detailed here is one T cell receptor (beta chain). Its antigen has not been determined. No quality values exist for individual bases; no much larger clone is one base distant. This entry comes from a study of technical replicates of blood from a handful of donors (dated by TCRdb to 2016 to 2017). Library preparation used the immunoSEQ multiplex PCR assay. Held by TCRdb, this immuneACCESS table contains in-frame sequences only and omits some clones. Under half of the omission traces to an unresolved V gene where checked; the cause of the rest is unknown. This sample is represented by 100,000 or so clones; nearly 96% of them were singletons. The ten biggest clones cover 0.2% to 0.25% of the sample. Unmatched junction bases come to 4, with V trimmed by 0 bases and J by 1 base. The CDR3, cysteine through phenylalanine, is 15 amino acids long. The only DNA kept is the CDR3, 45 bases in frame from the first base. The germline V gene (reference sequence) sets CDR1 to SGHNT and CDR2 to YYREEE.

The receptor was derived from a human donor in good health. The chain is assembled from TRBV5-4 and TRBJ2-7; 7 bases in between match TRBD1. Sequenced: T cells isolated from PBMCs. CDR3 loop: CASSLAGGASYEQYF. The DNA is TGTGCCAGCAGCTTGGCAGGGGGTGCTTCCTACGAGCAGTACTTC. The full variable domain, completed from the reference TRBV5-4 and TRBJ2-7 proteins outside the CDR3, reads ETGVTQSPTHLIKTRGQQVTLRCSSQSGHNTVSWYQQALGQGPQFIFQYYREEENGRGNFPPRFSGLQFPNYSSELNVNALELDDSALYLCASSLAGGASYEQYFGPGTRLTVT.